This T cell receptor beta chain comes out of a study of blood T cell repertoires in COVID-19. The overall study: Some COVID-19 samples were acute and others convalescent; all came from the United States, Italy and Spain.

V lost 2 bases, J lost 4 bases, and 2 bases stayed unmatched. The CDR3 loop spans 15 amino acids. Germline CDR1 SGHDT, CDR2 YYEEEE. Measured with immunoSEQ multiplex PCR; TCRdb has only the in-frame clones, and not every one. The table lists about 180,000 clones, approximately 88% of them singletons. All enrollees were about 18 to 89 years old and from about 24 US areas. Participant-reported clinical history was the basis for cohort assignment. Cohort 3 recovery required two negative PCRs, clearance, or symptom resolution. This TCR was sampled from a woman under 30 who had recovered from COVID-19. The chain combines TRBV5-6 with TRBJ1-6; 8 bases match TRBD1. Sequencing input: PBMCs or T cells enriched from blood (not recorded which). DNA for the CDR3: TGTGCCAGCAGCTTACGACAGGGGTATAATTCACCCCTCCACTTT. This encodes CASSLRQGYNSPLHF.